The sequence of this T cell receptor (beta chain) was determined in a study of post-analysis software for immune sequencing data. Across the whole study: Secondary progressive, relapsing-remitting and progressive-relapsing multiple sclerosis were among the included disease courses. General study findings and limits: Same-batch samples co-clustered strongly by F measure. Patients with multiple sclerosis recorded significantly lower normalized Chao1 diversity than controls, the study found. Several TRBV segments were more frequent in patients than controls; TRBV5-6, TRBV5-1 and TRBV20-1 belonged to this group.

J was trimmed by 3 bases and V by 8 bases; bases with no gene match: 10. The CDR3 contains 15 residues. This clonotype was observed a single time. Its antigen is currently unknown. Unique molecular identifiers were carried by the TCR beta cDNA libraries. Input amounts of 1 to 10 million T cells were used. These gave 500,000 or so cDNA molecules, so each molecule approximated one T cell. TCRdb reprocessed the PCR reads via MiXCR and lists one record per CDR3 protein. The table records 600,000 to 700,000 distinct CDR3 sequences, 59% of them present only once. The chain links TRBV12-3 or TRBV12-4 to TRBJ1-1; 9 positions agree with TRBD1. The sequencing sample was made of blood. The sequence derives from a girl aged 2-15 years with multiple sclerosis. The CDR3 DNA reads as TGTGCCAGCCGCCAGGGACAGGGCTGGGACACTGAAGCTTTCTTT. As protein: CASRQGQGWDTEAFF.